A single sample gave rise to the 12 T cell receptor beta chains below, sequenced in a study of shared clonotypes between healthy human individuals. Sequencing used immunoSEQ multiplex PCR; TCRdb keeps in-frame clones, though not all of them. The sample shows about 2 million clones, roughly 95% of them seen only once. The specimen was naive CD4+ T cells sorted from blood. As for subset: CD45RA+ positively selected. These receptors all come from a man between 18 and 29 years old in good health.

The V call is TRBV21-1, the J call TRBJ2-5; TRBD1 is taken as the D call from the table, unchecked against the DNA. TRBV21-1 is a pseudogene. This CDR3 region has 14 residues. The chain's CDR3 is CASPRFWRRKTQYF. The CDR3 coding sequence is TGTGCCAGCCCCCGGTTTTGGCGCAGGAAGACCCAGTACTTC.

In the case of this clone: Other nucleotide sequences in the sample specify the same CDR3. The chain is built from TRBV19 and TRBJ2-3, with 11 bases fitting TRBD2. Unmatched junction bases numbered 3, after V lost 4 bases and J lost 0 bases. The CDR3 runs 16 residues. The germline CDR1 and CDR2 sequences are LNHDA and SQIVND (reference sequence). The CDR3 DNA is TGTGCCAGTAGTACCGGGACTAGCGGTAGCACAGATACGCAGTATTTT. It yields the protein CASSTGTSGSTDTQYF.

This CDR3 reads CASSYGGVRGEPEAFF. The CDR3 nucleotides read TGTGCCAGCAGTTACGGAGGGGTTAGGGGTGAACCTGAAGCTTTCTTT. This chain links TRBV6-6 with TRBJ1-1; D possibly corresponds to TRBD1 (5 bases). Germline CDR1 is MNHNY and CDR2 is SVGAGI (reference sequence). The CDR3 spans 16 residues. V was cut by 2 bases and J by 6 bases, with 19 bases left in between.

The chain has TRBV5-1 and TRBJ2-7, with D tentatively TRBD2 (6 bases). V dropped 0 bases and J dropped 2 bases, with 12 bases sitting between them. The CDR3 runs 15 residues. Looked up from germline, CDR1 is SGHRS and CDR2 is YFSETQ. CDR3 sequence (DNA): TGCGCCAGCAGCTTGGACGCGGGAAGCACCTACGAGCAGTACTTC. Its protein is CASSLDAGSTYEQYF.

The chain is built from TRBV18 and TRBJ2-2; 9 nucleotides agree with TRBD1. Germline CDR1 reads KGHSH; CDR2 reads LQKENI. The junction had 9 bases not matched to a gene; V was cut back by 3 bases and J by 7 bases. The CDR3 runs 16 residues. CDR3 loop: CASSPGTGTSSGELFF. The CDR3 DNA follows: TGTGCCAGCTCACCGGGGACAGGGACCTCGAGCGGGGAGCTGTTTTTT.

The rearrangement links TRBV11-3 to TRBJ2-2, with TRBD2 matching over 7 bases. With V trimmed by 1 base and J by 5 bases, 7 bases remained unmatched. Germline V gives CDR1 SGHNT, CDR2 YENEEA. The CDR3 is made up of 16 amino acids. This chain's CDR3 is CASSLVGGRDTGELFF. DNA for the CDR3: TGTGCCAGCAGCTTAGTGGGAGGGAGGGATACCGGGGAGCTGTTTTTT.

The chain has TRBV28 and TRBJ1-1; 7 bases agree with TRBD1. There are 15 residues in the CDR3. The germline V gene has CDR1 MDHEN and CDR2 SYDVKM. V lost 4 bases and J lost 3; bases outside the gene matches: 8. CDR3 nucleotides: TGTGCCAGCAGTTCAGGACAGGTTAGGCACACTGAAGCTTTCTTT. It translates to CASSSGQVRHTEAFF.

This chain links TRBV7-2 with TRBJ2-3, with 10 bases fitting TRBD2. The CDR3 loop spans 15 amino acids. Germline V lookup: CDR1 SGHTA, CDR2 FQGNSA. The trim removed 6 bases at V and 2 bases at J, leaving 5 bases unmatched. The CDR3 reads CASRLAGLTTDTQYF. The CDR3 DNA is TGTGCCAGCAGACTAGCGGGACTAACCACAGATACGCAGTATTTT.

V is TRBV30 and J is TRBJ1-1; a possible D gene is TRBD1 (5 bases). Germline loops: CDR1 GTSNPN, CDR2 SVGIG (reference sequence). V was pared by 5 bases and J by 6 bases, with 13 bases between. The CDR3 is 12 amino acids. The CDR3 DNA sequence: TGTGCCTGGGAGGTCAGGGCTCCTGAAGCTTTCTTT. Translation gives CAWEVRAPEAFF.

The chain has TRBV9 and TRBJ1-2; a possible D gene is TRBD1 (5 bases). Germline V gene data show CDR1 as SGDLS and CDR2 as YYNGEE. There are 18 residues in the CDR3. Trimming pared 1 base from V and 0 bases from J, leaving 19 bases between. The CDR3 sequence: CASSVRSDRSGANYGYTF. In nucleotides, the CDR3 is TGTGCCAGCAGCGTAAGAAGTGACAGATCAGGAGCTAACTATGGCTACACCTTC.

This sequence joins TRBV10-3 and TRBJ1-1; 8 bases map to TRBD1. The V gene's germline CDR1 is ENHRY and CDR2 SYGVKD. The trim removed 6 bases at V and 1 base at J, leaving 7 bases unmatched. The CDR3 totals 15 residues. CDR3 in amino acids: CAISLGQVENTEAFF. DNA for the CDR3: TGTGCCATCAGCCTGGGACAGGTAGAGAACACTGAAGCTTTCTTT.

The chain joins TRBV5-1 to TRBJ1-6; D is ambiguous. Trimming removed 3 bases at V and 0 bases at J, with 10 bases between. Per germline, CDR1 SGHRS and CDR2 YFSETQ. This CDR3 has 16 amino acids. In DNA form, the CDR3 reads TGCGCCAGCAGCTCGGCGGGGAGCTCCTATAATTCACCCCTCCACTTT. Encoded protein: CASSSAGSSYNSPLHF. Variable domain in full (rest from reference TRBV5-1 and TRBJ1-6): KAGVTQTPRYLIKTRGQQVTLSCSPISGHRSVSWYQQTPGQGLQFLFEYFSETQRNKGNFPGRFSGRQFSNSRSEMNVSTLELGDSALYLCASSSAGSSYNSPLHFGNGTRLTVT.